The text below deals with one T cell receptor beta chain. Its antigen is as yet unknown. Germline loops: CDR1 SGHNT, CDR2 YYREEE (reference sequence). The length of the CDR3 is 13 residues. Trimming cost V 4 bases and J 9 bases, with 14 bases left between them. The data were obtained in a study of T cell responses to AZD1222 COVID-19 vaccine. Whole-study results and caveats: Most donors were white British and more were female, and clonal diversity was possibly underestimated. Increases in Spike-specific TCR breadth and depth were seen after two AZD1222 doses.

Clones were sequenced by immunoSEQ multiplex PCR, and TCRdb holds only the in-frame ones, with some missing. The sample holds approximately 150,000 clones, roughly 90% seen once. The clonotype was recovered from an adult in good health. Material: peripheral blood, obtained on day 0 of AZD1222 vaccination. The chain is built from TRBV5-4 and TRBJ1-3, with D possibly TRBD1 on 5 matching bases. CDR3 protein: CASSQKGGGTIYF. The CDR3 nucleotides read TGTGCCAGCAGCCAAAAGGGTGGGGGCACCATATATTTT.